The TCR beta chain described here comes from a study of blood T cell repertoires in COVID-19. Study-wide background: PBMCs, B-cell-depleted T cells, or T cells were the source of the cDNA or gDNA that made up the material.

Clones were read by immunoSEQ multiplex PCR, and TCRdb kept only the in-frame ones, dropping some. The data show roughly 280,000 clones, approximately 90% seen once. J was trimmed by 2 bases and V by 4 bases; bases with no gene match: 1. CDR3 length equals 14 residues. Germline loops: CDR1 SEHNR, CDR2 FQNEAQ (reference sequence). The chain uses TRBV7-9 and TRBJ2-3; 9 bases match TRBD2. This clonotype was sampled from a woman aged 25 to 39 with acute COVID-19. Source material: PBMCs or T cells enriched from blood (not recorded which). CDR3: CASSSSGTTDTQYF. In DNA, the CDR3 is TGTGCCAGCAGCTCTAGCGGGACCACAGATACGCAGTATTTT.